Reported below is one TCR beta chain. Its antigen is not identified. Clones were read by immunoSEQ multiplex PCR, and TCRdb kept only the in-frame ones, dropping some. The sample carries about 80,000 clones, around 86% recorded once. The source of the sample is a study of OX40 agonist ivuxolimab in advanced cancers. Study-wide background: A diagnosis of hepatocellular carcinoma, melanoma, renal cell or head and neck cancer was present in dose-escalation patients. Study results and limitations: Expansion of clones was among the lowest in partial responders at 0.1-3.0 mg/kg. More expanded clones were seen, on average, in CD8+ T cells than in CD4+.

V was cut by 4 bases and J by 5 bases, with 18 bases left in between. The CDR3 covers 15 residues. Germline V lookup: CDR1 SGHRS, CDR2 YFSETQ. The sequencing used CD4+ or CD8+ T cells sorted from blood, collected in a trial of the OX40 agonist ivuxolimab. The genes are TRBV5-1 and TRBJ2-5; a weak D match, TRBD2 (6 bases). This clonotype originated in an adult with an advanced solid tumor such as melanoma, head and neck, liver or kidney cancer. CDR3 DNA: TGCGCCAGCAGCGCGGGACTGGGGTCCGTGGAGACCCAGTACTTC. This translates into CASSAGLGSVETQYF.